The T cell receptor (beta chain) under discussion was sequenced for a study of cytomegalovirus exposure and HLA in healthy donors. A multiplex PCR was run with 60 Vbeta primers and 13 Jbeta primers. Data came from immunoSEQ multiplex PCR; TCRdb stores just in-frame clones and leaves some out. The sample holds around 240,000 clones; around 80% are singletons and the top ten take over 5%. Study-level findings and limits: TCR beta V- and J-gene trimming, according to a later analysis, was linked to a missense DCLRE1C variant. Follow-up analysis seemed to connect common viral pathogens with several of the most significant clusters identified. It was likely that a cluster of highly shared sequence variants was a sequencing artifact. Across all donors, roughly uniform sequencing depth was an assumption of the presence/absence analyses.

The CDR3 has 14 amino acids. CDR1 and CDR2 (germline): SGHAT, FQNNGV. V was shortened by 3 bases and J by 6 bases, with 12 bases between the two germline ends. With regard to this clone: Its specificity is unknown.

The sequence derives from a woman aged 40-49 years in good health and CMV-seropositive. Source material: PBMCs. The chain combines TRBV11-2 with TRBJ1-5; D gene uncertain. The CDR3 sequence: CASSFGEVGQPQHF. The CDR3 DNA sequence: TGTGCCAGCAGCTTCGGGGAAGTAGGTCAGCCCCAGCATTTT. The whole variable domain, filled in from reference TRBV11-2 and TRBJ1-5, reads EAGVAQSPRYKIIEKRQSVAFWCNPISGHATLYWYQQILGQGPKLLIQFQNNGVVDDSQLPKDRFSAERLKGVDSTLKIQPAKLEDSAVYLCASSFGEVGQPQHFGDGTRLSIL.